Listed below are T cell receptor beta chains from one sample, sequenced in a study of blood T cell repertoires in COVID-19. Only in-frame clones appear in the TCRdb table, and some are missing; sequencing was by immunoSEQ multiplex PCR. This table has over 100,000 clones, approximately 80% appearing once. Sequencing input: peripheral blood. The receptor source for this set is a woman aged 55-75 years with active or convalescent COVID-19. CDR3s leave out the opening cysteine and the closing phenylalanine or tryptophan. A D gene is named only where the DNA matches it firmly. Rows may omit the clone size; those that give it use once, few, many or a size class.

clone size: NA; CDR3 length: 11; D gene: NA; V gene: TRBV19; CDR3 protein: ASSTLNTGELF
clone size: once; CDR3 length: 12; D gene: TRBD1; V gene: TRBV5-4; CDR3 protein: ASIVQGAMETQY
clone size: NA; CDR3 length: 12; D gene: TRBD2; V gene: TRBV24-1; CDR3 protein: ATSAALAENEQF
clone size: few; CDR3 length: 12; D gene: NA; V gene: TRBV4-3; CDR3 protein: ASSQYSGNYGYT
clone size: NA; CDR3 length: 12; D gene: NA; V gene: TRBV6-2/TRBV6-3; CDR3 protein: ASSYLAASGGYT
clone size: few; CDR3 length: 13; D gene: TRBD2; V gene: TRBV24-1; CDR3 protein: ATSDRVAGGNEQF
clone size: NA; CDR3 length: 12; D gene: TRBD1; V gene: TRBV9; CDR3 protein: ASSAGTGGYGYT
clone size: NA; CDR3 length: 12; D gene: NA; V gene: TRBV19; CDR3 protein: ASSAGIPYNEQF
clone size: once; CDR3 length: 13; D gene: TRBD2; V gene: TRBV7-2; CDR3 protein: ASSLGLAEAYEQY
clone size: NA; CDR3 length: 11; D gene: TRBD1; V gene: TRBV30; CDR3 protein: AWSPDRDGSYT
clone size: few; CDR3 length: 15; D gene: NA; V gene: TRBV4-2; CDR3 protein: ASSRQGGSVGGNTIY
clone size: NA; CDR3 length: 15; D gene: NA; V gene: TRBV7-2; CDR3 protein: ASSLGLGPGYTGELF
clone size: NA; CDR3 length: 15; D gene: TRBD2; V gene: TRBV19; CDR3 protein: ASSIFAGGPGANVLT
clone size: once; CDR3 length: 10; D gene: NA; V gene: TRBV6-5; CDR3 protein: ASSQGQDTQY
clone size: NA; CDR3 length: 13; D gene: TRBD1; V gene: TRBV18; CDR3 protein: ASSPGAGGEETQY
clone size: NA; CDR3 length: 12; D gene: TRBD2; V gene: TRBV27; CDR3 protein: ASSLSSGNYEQY
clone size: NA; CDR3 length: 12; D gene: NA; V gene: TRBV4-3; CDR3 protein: ASSQDHGLYEQY
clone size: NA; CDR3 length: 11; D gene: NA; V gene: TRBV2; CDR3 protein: ASSVGANYGYT
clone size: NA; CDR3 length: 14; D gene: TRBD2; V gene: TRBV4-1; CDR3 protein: ASSQGLAGVSGELF
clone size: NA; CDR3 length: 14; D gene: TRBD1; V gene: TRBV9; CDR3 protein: ASSAFGQALQSPLH
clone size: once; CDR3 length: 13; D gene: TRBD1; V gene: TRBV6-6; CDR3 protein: ASSWGQVSNQPQH
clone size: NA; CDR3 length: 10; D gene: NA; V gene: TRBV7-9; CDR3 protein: ASSFGVYGYT
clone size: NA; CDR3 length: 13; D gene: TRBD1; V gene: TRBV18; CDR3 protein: ASSPDRGPNTEAF
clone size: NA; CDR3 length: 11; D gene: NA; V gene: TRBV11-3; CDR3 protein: ASSSGLSYEQY
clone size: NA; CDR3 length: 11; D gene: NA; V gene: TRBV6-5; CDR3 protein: ASSYSQNTEAF
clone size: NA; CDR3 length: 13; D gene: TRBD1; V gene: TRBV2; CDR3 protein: ASSPGQGGYTEAF
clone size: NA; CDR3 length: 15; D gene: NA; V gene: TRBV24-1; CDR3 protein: ATSDLRRGDAGDTQY
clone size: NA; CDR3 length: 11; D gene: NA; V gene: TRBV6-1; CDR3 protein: ASSELRYTEAF
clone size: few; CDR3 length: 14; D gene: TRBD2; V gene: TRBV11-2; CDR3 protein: ASSPLRTSGYNEQF
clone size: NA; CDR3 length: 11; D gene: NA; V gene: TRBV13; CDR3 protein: ASSTQTNYGYT
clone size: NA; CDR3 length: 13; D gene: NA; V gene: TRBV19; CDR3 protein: ASSIGGTSYNEQF